A single sample is the source of the 30 T cell receptor beta chains below, sequenced in a study of T cell responses to AZD1222 COVID-19 vaccine (dated by TCRdb to the early 2020s). Interpreted using the paper, the time point label stands for: about 28 days (+/-7) after the second vaccine dose. Receptors were amplified or captured by the immunoSEQ multiplex PCR assay. TCRdb carries this immuneACCESS record with in-frame sequences only. Its versions omit some clonotypes, under half of them owing to an unresolved V gene in the studies checked, with the rest unexplained. The sample table contains roughly 200,000 clones; only one count was recorded for approximately 89% of them. The ten largest clones take up about 1.8% of the sample. The input for sequencing was peripheral blood, taken 28 days after the second AZD1222 dose. The source of these receptors is an adult who received the AZD1222 COVID-19 vaccine.

The V gene is TRBV9, the J gene TRBJ2-7; D may be TRBD2 (7 bases). The CDR3 is made up of 15 amino acids. The V end was cut by 4 bases, the J end by 2 bases, with 16 bases between. Looked up from germline, CDR1 is SGDLS and CDR2 is YYNGEE. CDR3 residues: CASSPGGGSAYEQYF. CDR3 sequence (DNA): TGTGCCAGCAGCCCCGGCGGGGGCAGCGCCTACGAGCAGTACTTC.

This clone was picked up one time. This chain's CDR3 is CASSQEGGHKMNTEAFF. In nucleotides, the CDR3 is TGTGCCAGCAGCCAAGAGGGGGGACACAAAATGAACACTGAAGCTTTCTTT. The chain employs TRBV4-2 and TRBJ1-1, with D perhaps TRBD1 (6 bases). Trimming pared 0 bases from V and 0 bases from J, leaving 14 bases between. Germline CDR1 and CDR2: LGHNA and YNFKEQ. The CDR3 consists of 17 residues.

The genes are TRBV3-1 (or the pseudogene TRBV3-2) and TRBJ2-7; 7 nucleotides agree with TRBD2. Trimming at V came to 3 bases and at J to 2 bases, leaving 7 bases not matched to a gene. The CDR3 is 15 residues long. Germline lookup yields CDR1 LGHDT and CDR2 YNNKEL (reference sequence). CDR3 in amino acids: CASSHFGRAPYEQYF. CDR3 nucleotides: TGTGCCAGCAGCCATTTTGGGAGGGCCCCCTACGAGCAGTACTTC.

The chain is built from TRBV11-2 and TRBJ2-7; D unresolved. The CDR3 contains 14 residues. V dropped 5 bases and J dropped 1 base, with 12 bases sitting between them. CDR1 is SGHAT and CDR2 is FQNNGV in the germline V gene. The CDR3 here is CASSPGFSSYEQYF. CDR3 DNA: TGTGCCAGCAGCCCTGGGTTTTCTTCCTACGAGCAGTACTTC. Full variable domain (remainder filled in from reference TRBV11-2 and TRBJ2-7): EAGVAQSPRYKIIEKRQSVAFWCNPISGHATLYWYQQILGQGPKLLIQFQNNGVVDDSQLPKDRFSAERLKGVDSTLKIQPAKLEDSAVYLCASSPGFSSYEQYFGPGTRLTVT.

This clone was observed a few times. The chain carries TRBV7-3 and TRBJ1-2, with D unclear. Trimming stripped 5 bases from V and 8 bases from J, with 27 bases between. CDR3 length equals 17 residues. CDR1 is SGHTA, CDR2 FQGTGA, per germline. DNA for the CDR3: TGTGCCAGCAGCCTATCCAAGGAAGGAGGGATTATGGGGGGCTACACCTTC. Encoded protein: CASSLSKEGGIMGGYTF. The entire variable domain, with the rest obtained from reference TRBV7-3 and TRBJ1-2, is as follows: GAGVSQTPSNKVTEKGKYVELRCDPISGHTALYWYRQSLGQGPEFLIYFQGTGAADDSGLPNDRFFAVRPEGSVSTLKIQRTERGDSAVYLCASSLSKEGGIMGGYTFGSGTRLTVV.

J is TRBJ2-2 and V is TRBV5-1; 11 bases are shared with TRBD2. The CDR3 extends over 19 amino acids. V lost 0 bases to trimming and J lost 0 bases; unmatched junction nucleotides: 7. Germline CDR1 and CDR2: SGHRS and YFSETQ. The CDR3 DNA is TGCGCCAGCAGCTTGGGGGTAGCGGGAGGGCCCTCGAACACCGGGGAGCTGTTTTTT. Its translation is CASSLGVAGGPSNTGELFF.

The chain uses TRBV3-1 (or the pseudogene TRBV3-2) and TRBJ2-7; TRBD2 matches at 7 bases. In germline, CDR1 is LGHDT, CDR2 YNNKEL (reference sequence). The CDR3 contains 14 residues. V shed 2 bases and J 9 bases; nucleotides not matched to a gene: 10. The CDR3 loop reads CASSQPTSVGGQYF. CDR3 sequence (DNA): TGTGCCAGCAGCCAACCCACTAGCGTCGGGGGGCAGTACTTC.

This clone appeared a single time. The V call is TRBV2, the J call TRBJ1-1; D may be TRBD1 (6 bases). The ends were cut back, 4 bases at V and 5 bases at J, with 11 bases in the middle. CDR1 and CDR2 from the germline V gene are SNHLY and FYNNEI. This CDR3 spans 13 amino acids. CDR3 sequence reads: CASSGAQGTEAFF. The CDR3 region has the DNA TGTGCCAGCAGTGGGGCGCAGGGGACTGAAGCTTTCTTT.

The rearrangement links TRBV5-5 to TRBJ2-2; 9 positions match TRBD2. J gave up 5 bases and V 2 bases, and 10 bases lay outside the gene matches. Germline V gene sequence: CDR1 SGHKS, CDR2 YYEKEE (reference sequence). This CDR3 contains 17 residues. The CDR3: CASSFRAGGSRTGELFF. The CDR3 DNA follows: TGTGCCAGCAGCTTCAGAGCGGGAGGCTCGAGGACCGGGGAGCTGTTTTTT.

The chain employs TRBV6-5 and TRBJ2-5, with 8 positions matching TRBD1. The V gene end was trimmed by 6 bases and the J gene end by 4 bases; junction bases not matched to a gene: 7. Germline V gene sequence: CDR1 MNHEY, CDR2 SVGAGI. The CDR3 consists of 14 residues. The CDR3 nucleotides read TGTGCCAGCAGACCCGACAGGGGACGAGAGACCCAGTACTTC. This translates into CASRPDRGRETQYF.

The chain recombines TRBV4-1 with TRBJ2-1, with TRBD1 matching 8 bases. The CDR3 consists of 16 residues. Germline V gene lookup returns CDR1 MGHRA and CDR2 YSYEKL. J lost 4 bases, V lost 3 bases, and 8 bases had no gene match. The chain's CDR3 is CASSHGRGQGYNEQFF. CDR3 nucleotide sequence: TGCGCCAGCAGCCACGGACGCGGACAGGGTTACAATGAGCAGTTCTTC.

The chain joins TRBV11-2 to TRBJ2-2, with TRBD1 identical over 7 bases. This CDR3 is built from 13 residues. The trim removed 6 bases at V and 5 bases at J, leaving 3 bases unmatched. Germline V lookup: CDR1 SGHAT, CDR2 FQNNGV. CDR3 region: CASRNRGTGELFF. The CDR3 DNA reads as TGTGCCAGCAGGAACAGGGGAACCGGGGAGCTGTTTTTT.

The chain uses TRBV6-5 and TRBJ1-1; no clear D. Between the trimmed V and J ends, which lost 6 bases and 4 bases, there was a span of 15 bases. The germline V gene encodes CDR1 MNHEY and CDR2 SVGAGI. CDR3 length: 14 residues. The CDR3 spells CASRGSWASTEAFF. CDR3 sequence (DNA): TGTGCCAGCAGGGGCAGCTGGGCGAGCACTGAAGCTTTCTTT.

The chain recombines TRBV9 with TRBJ2-1, with D perhaps being TRBD1 or TRBD2 (5 bases each). This CDR3 contains 17 residues. V lost 0 bases, J lost 0 bases, and 13 bases lay in between. Germline lookup yields CDR1 SGDLS and CDR2 YYNGEE. CDR3 loop: CASSVGGRGVSYNEQFF. The CDR3 nucleotides read TGTGCCAGCAGCGTAGGAGGAAGGGGAGTCTCCTACAATGAGCAGTTCTTC.

This clone was counted between two and nine times. This rearrangement joins TRBV20-1 to TRBJ2-4; no reliable D call. Germline V gives CDR1 DFQATT, CDR2 SNEGSKA (reference sequence). This CDR3 region has 17 residues. Trimming left V 3 bases short and J 0 bases short, with 18 bases between. The CDR3 spells CSASGYRGLLAKNIQYF. CDR3 in DNA: TGCAGTGCTAGTGGGTACAGAGGATTACTAGCCAAAAACATTCAGTACTTC.

This chain joins TRBV7-3 and TRBJ2-2; D possibly corresponds to TRBD1 (6 bases). The CDR3 loop spans 15 amino acids. V lost 4 bases and J lost 1, with 10 bases in between. CDR1 and CDR2 from the germline V gene are SGHTA and FQGTGA. The CDR3 spells CASSSGHLNTGELFF. The DNA for the CDR3 is TGTGCCAGCAGCTCGGGACACCTGAACACCGGGGAGCTGTTTTTT.

This rearrangement joins TRBV4-1 to TRBJ2-1; 11 bases align to TRBD2. The CDR3 runs 19 residues. Germline CDR1 is MGHRA and CDR2 is YSYEKL. The V segment lost 1 base and the J segment 0 bases; nucleotides outside the gene matches: 8. The CDR3 DNA sequence: TGCGCCAGCAGCCAAGGCCCTAGCGGGAGGTTGTTCTCCTACAATGAGCAGTTCTTC. This sequence encodes CASSQGPSGRLFSYNEQFF.

The V and J genes are TRBV2 and TRBJ1-5, with D possibly matching TRBD1 (6 bases). CDR1 is SNHLY and CDR2 is FYNNEI in the germline V gene. The CDR3 is 15 residues long. The V end was cut by 6 bases, the J end by 3 bases, with 15 bases between. The DNA of the CDR3 is TGTGCCAGCAGAAAAGGGGGAAACAACAATCAGCCCCAGCATTTT. Translation gives CASRKGGNNNQPQHF.

The V and J genes are TRBV11-2 and TRBJ2-3; D call uncertain. Trimming removed 7 bases at V and 0 bases at J, with 11 bases between. The CDR3 contains 14 residues. Germline assignment: CDR1 SGHAT and CDR2 FQNNGV. DNA of the CDR3: TGTGCCAGCACTCGGGCTGGTAGCACAGATACGCAGTATTTT. Its translation: CASTRAGSTDTQYF.

The gene calls are TRBV29-1 and TRBJ1-1, with D unclear. The CDR3 consists of 11 residues. The germline V gene encodes CDR1 SQVTM and CDR2 ANQGSEA. V shed 5 bases and J shed 2 bases, with 6 bases lying between them. DNA for the CDR3: TGCAGCGTTCTGGGAAACACTGAAGCTTTCTTT. This gives the protein CSVLGNTEAFF.

V and J are TRBV5-4 and TRBJ2-7, with 8 bases that match TRBD2. Germline loops: CDR1 SGHNT, CDR2 YYREEE (reference sequence). This CDR3 has 14 residues. The ends lost 7 bases at V and 6 bases at J; junction bases unmatched: 12. The CDR3 DNA follows: TGTGCCAGCGGTCTCGGGGGGGGAAAGGGCGAGCAGTACTTC. This encodes CASGLGGGKGEQYF.

The sample holds one count of this clone. This sequence joins TRBV19 and TRBJ2-2; 8 positions match TRBD2. With V trimmed by 6 bases and J by 6 bases, 6 bases remained unmatched. This CDR3 contains 14 residues. Germline CDR1 is LNHDA and CDR2 is SQIVND (reference sequence). CDR3 amino acids: CASSRTSLAGELFF. The CDR3, as DNA: TGTGCCAGTAGCAGGACTAGCCTCGCCGGGGAGCTGTTTTTT.

The chain has TRBV7-9 and TRBJ2-3; TRBD2 might be the D (6 bases). V shed 0 bases and J shed 5 bases, with 15 bases lying between them. Germline V CDR1 and CDR2: SEHNR, FQNEAQ (reference sequence). The CDR3 totals 16 residues. The DNA of the CDR3 is TGTGCCAGCAGCTTAGCGCGTCAGGGAGGTGTAGATACGCAGTATTTT. Amino acids: CASSLARQGGVDTQYF.

This chain joins TRBV6-6 and TRBJ1-1; 8 bases fit TRBD1. The germline V gene encodes CDR1 MNHNY and CDR2 SVGAGI (reference sequence). The length of the CDR3 is 15 residues. V shed 2 bases, J shed 1 base, and the junction held 3 bases outside the gene matches. The CDR3 spells CASSYPGQGNTEAFF. The CDR3 DNA reads as TGTGCCAGCAGTTACCCCGGACAGGGGAACACTGAAGCTTTCTTT.

The chain is built from TRBV5-6 and TRBJ2-3, with TRBD1 matching 10 bases. Germline CDR1 is SGHDT and CDR2 is YYEEEE. J lost 6 bases, V lost 4 bases, and 11 bases had no gene match. CDR3 length: 16 amino acids. CDR3 sequence reads: CASSRMTGGLGDTQYF. CDR3 in DNA: TGTGCCAGCAGCAGAATGACAGGGGGCCTCGGTGATACGCAGTATTTT.

The rearrangement links TRBV7-9 to TRBJ2-7; TRBD1 might be the D (6 bases). This CDR3 contains 16 residues. The V and J ends lost 1 base and 2 bases respectively, with 15 bases between them. Germline CDR1 and CDR2: SEHNR and FQNEAQ (reference sequence). The CDR3 sequence: CASSLGDKGVAYEQYF. The CDR3 coding sequence is TGTGCCAGCAGCTTAGGGGACAAGGGGGTAGCCTACGAGCAGTACTTC.

The V gene is TRBV6-5, the J gene TRBJ1-4; weak D call: TRBD1 (6 bases). V gave up 7 bases and J gave up 8 bases, with 17 bases separating them. This CDR3 spans 14 amino acids. Germline V gene data show CDR1 as MNHEY and CDR2 as SVGAGI. As DNA, the CDR3 is TGTGCCAGCAAACCCGGACAGTTAATCGAAAAACTGTTTTTT. Amino acid sequence: CASKPGQLIEKLFF.

The chain is built from TRBV19 and TRBJ2-2; 11 nucleotides match TRBD2. Per germline, CDR1 LNHDA and CDR2 SQIVND (reference sequence). The CDR3 is made up of 17 amino acids. V was pared by 1 base and J by 4 bases, with 5 bases of the junction left unmatched. The DNA for the CDR3 is TGTGCCAGTAGTATAGTGGGTCTAGCGGGGGGCACCGGGGAGCTGTTTTTT. Protein sequence: CASSIVGLAGGTGELFF.

The chain carries TRBV3-1 (or the pseudogene TRBV3-2) and TRBJ2-3; no clear D gene. Trimming removed 0 bases at V and 1 base at J, with 11 bases between. The V gene's germline CDR1 is LGHDT and CDR2 YNNKEL (reference sequence). CDR3 size: 16 residues. The CDR3 sequence: CASSQDLGRGTDTQYF. The CDR3 DNA reads as TGTGCCAGCAGCCAAGATCTGGGTAGGGGCACAGATACGCAGTATTTT.

J is TRBJ1-3 and V is TRBV7-2; no firm D call. V lost 1 base and J 2 bases, leaving 12 bases between the germline ends. Germline CDR1 is SGHTA and CDR2 is FQGNSA. The CDR3 runs to 16 residues. DNA of the CDR3: TGTGCCAGCAGCTTAGGGGCCCCAGGTGCTGGAAACACCATATATTTT. This gives the protein CASSLGAPGAGNTIYF.